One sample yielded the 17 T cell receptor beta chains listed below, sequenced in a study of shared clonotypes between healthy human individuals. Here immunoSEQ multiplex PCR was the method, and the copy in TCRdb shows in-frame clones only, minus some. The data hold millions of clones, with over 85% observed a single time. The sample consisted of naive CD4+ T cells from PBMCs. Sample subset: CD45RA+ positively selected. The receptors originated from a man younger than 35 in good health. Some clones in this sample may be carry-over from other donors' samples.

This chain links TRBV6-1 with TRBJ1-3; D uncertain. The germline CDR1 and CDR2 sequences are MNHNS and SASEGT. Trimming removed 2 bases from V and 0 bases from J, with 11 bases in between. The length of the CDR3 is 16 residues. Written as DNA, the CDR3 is TGTGCCAGCAGTGAATTCGGAGTCCTCTCTGGAAACACCATATATTTT. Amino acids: CASSEFGVLSGNTIYF.

Here the CDR3 reads CASSLARGANTEAFF. The CDR3 nucleotides read TGTGCCAGCAGCTTGGCCAGGGGCGCGAACACTGAAGCTTTCTTT. The chain joins TRBV5-4 to TRBJ1-1; a weak D match, TRBD1 (6 bases). V gave up 0 bases and J gave up 1 base, with 10 bases separating them. Germline CDR1 and CDR2: SGHNT and YYREEE (reference sequence). The CDR3 covers 15 residues.

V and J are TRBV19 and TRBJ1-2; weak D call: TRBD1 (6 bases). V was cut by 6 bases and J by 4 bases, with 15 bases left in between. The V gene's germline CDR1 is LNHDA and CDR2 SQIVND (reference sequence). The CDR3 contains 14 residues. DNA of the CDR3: TGTGCCAGTAGATCAACGGCAGGGGCCTATGGCTACACCTTC. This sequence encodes CASRSTAGAYGYTF. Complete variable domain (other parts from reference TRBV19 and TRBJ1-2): DGGITQSPKYLFRKEGQNVTLSCEQNLNHDAMYWYRQDPGQGLRLIYYSQIVNDFQKGDIAEGYSVSREKKESFPLTVTSAQKNPTAFYLCASRSTAGAYGYTFGSGTRLTVV.

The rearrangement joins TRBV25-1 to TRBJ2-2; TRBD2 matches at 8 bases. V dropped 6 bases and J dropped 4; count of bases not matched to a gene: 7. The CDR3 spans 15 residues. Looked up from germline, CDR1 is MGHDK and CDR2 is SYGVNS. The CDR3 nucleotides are TGTGCCAGCAGATCGAGCGGGAGAGCCACCGGGGAGCTGTTTTTT. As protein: CASRSSGRATGELFF.

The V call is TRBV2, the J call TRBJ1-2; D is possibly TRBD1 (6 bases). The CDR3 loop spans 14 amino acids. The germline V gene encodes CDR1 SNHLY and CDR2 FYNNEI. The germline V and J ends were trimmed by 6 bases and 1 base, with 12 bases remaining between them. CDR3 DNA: TGTGCCAGCAGCCTGACAGGTGTTAACTATGGCTACACCTTC. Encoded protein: CASSLTGVNYGYTF.

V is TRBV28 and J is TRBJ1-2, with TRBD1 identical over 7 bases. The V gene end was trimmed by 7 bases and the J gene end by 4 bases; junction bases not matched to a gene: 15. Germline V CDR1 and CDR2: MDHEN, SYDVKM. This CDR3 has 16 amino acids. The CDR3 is CASKPTPGGGGYGYTF. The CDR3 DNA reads TGTGCCAGCAAACCCACCCCTGGAGGGGGCGGCTATGGCTACACCTTC.

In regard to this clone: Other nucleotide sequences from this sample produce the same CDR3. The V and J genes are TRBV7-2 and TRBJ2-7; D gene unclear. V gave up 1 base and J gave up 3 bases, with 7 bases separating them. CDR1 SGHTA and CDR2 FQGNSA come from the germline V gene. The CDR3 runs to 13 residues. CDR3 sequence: CASSLGGFYEQYF. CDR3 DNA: TGTGCCAGCAGCTTAGGGGGATTCTACGAGCAGTACTTC.

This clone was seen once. The CDR3 loop reads CASSPPGLAITQYF. CDR3 nucleotides: TGTGCCAGCTCACCACCGGGCTTAGCGATAACGCAGTATTTT. The gene calls are TRBV18 and TRBJ2-3, with D possibly matching TRBD2 (5 bases). The CDR3 contains 14 residues. Trimming stripped 0 bases from V and 9 bases from J, with 13 bases between. In germline, CDR1 is KGHSH, CDR2 LQKENI.

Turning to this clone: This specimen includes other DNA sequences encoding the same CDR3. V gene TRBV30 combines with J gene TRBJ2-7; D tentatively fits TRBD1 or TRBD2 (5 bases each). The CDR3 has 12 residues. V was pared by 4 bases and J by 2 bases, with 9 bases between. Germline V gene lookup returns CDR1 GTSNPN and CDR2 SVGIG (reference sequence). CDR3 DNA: TGTGCCTGGAAACGGGGACCCTACGAGCAGTACTTC. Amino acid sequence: CAWKRGPYEQYF.

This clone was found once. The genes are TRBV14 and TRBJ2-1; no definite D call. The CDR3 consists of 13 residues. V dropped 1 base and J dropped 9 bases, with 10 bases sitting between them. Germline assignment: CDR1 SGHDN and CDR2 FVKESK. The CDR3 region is CASSQASWGEQFF. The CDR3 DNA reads TGTGCCAGCAGCCAAGCAAGCTGGGGTGAGCAGTTCTTC.

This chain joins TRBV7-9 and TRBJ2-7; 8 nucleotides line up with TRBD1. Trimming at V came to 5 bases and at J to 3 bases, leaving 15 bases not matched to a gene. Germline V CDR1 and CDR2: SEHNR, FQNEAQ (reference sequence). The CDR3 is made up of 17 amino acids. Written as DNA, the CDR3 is TGTGCCAGCAGCCCCTCCCACACGACAGGGGTAAACTACGAGCAGTACTTC. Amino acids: CASSPSHTTGVNYEQYF. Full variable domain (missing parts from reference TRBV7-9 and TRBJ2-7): DTGVSQNPRHKITKRGQNVTFRCDPISEHNRLYWYRQTLGQGPEFLTYFQNEAQLEKSRLLSDRFSAERPKGSFSTLEIQRTEQGDSAMYLCASSPSHTTGVNYEQYFGPGTRLTVT.

In nucleotides, the CDR3 is TGTGCCAGCAGCACAGGGGGCGCTGGGGCCAACGTCCTGACTTTC. As protein: CASSTGGAGANVLTF. The rearrangement uses TRBV9 and TRBJ2-6, with TRBD1 matching over 9 bases. The length of the CDR3 is 15 residues. The ends lost 4 bases at V and 2 bases at J; junction bases unmatched: 1. Germline V gene lookup returns CDR1 SGDLS and CDR2 YYNGEE.

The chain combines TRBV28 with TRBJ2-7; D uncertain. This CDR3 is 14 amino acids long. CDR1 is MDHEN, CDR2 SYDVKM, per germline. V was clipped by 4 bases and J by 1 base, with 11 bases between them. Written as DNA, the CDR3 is TGTGCCAGCAGTTCGGTGGCCGGGTCCTACGAGCAGTACTTC. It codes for CASSSVAGSYEQYF.

The CDR3 nucleotides read TGCGCCAGCAGCTTGGGGGGAGAACATCAGCCCCAGCATTTT. It yields the protein CASSLGGEHQPQHF. J is TRBJ1-5 and V is TRBV5-1, with unresolved D. The CDR3 has 14 residues. CDR1 is SGHRS and CDR2 is YFSETQ in the germline V gene. V was pared by 0 bases and J by 5 bases, with 9 bases between.

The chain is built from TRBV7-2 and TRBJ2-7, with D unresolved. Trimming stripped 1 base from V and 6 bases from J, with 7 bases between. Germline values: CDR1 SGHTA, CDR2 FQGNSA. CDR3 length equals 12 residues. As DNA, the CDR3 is TGTGCCAGCAGCTTAGATACCGGCGAGCAGTACTTC. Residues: CASSLDTGEQYF.

The CDR3 region is CASSLFGLAGGTYNEQFF. Written as DNA, the CDR3 is TGTGCCAGCAGTTTATTCGGACTAGCGGGAGGAACCTACAATGAGCAGTTCTTC. The J gene is TRBJ2-1, the V gene TRBV28, with 14 bases matching TRBD2. Germline V gene data show CDR1 as MDHEN and CDR2 as SYDVKM. V gave up 1 base and J gave up 2 bases; unmatched junction bases: 4. The CDR3 covers 18 residues.

The CDR3: CASSQLTRTDGYTF. CDR3 nucleotide sequence: TGTGCCAGCAGCCAATTGACCAGGACGGATGGCTACACCTTC. The V gene is TRBV2, the J gene TRBJ1-2; D uncertain. Per the germline V gene, CDR1 is SNHLY and CDR2 is FYNNEI. The V end was cut by 6 bases, the J end by 6 bases, with 17 bases between. The CDR3 extends over 14 amino acids.